These T cell receptor beta chains were read from a single sample in a study of T cells in Graves' hyperthyroidism and ophthalmopathy. Via MiXCR, TCRdb re-called the multiplex PCR reads, giving one row per CDR3 protein. The top ten hold around a sixth of the sample, which has around 690,000 distinct CDR3 sequences, around 15% seen once. Sequencing was carried out using blood. The receptor source for this set is a man between 45 and 60 years old with Graves' hyperthyroidism. CDR3s leave out the opening cysteine and the closing phenylalanine or tryptophan. D genes are given only for firm matches.

D gene,V gene,J gene,CDR3 protein
TRBD2,TRBV10-3,TRBJ2-7,AIKPSGRREQY
TRBD2,TRBV28,TRBJ2-1,ASSQGLAGVYNEQF
TRBD2,TRBV7-6,TRBJ2-1,ASSHPLAGVGNEQF
TRBD1,TRBV24-1,TRBJ1-1,ATSDDRGQEAF
-,TRBV19,TRBJ2-1,ASKVDSSYNEQF
-,TRBV9,TRBJ1-6,ASSVEADNSPLH
TRBD1,TRBV12-3/TRBV12-4,TRBJ2-6,ASSQQGFGANVLT
-,TRBV25-1,TRBJ2-3,ASSRGVHPDTQY
TRBD1,TRBV27,TRBJ1-4,ASCSGTGLTNEKLF
TRBD2,TRBV28,TRBJ2-1,ASSPLTSGAFYEQF
TRBD1,TRBV3-1,TRBJ1-6,ASSPQGVGSPLH
TRBD2,TRBV9,TRBJ2-1,ASSVRGLAGGSSYNEQF
-,TRBV5-1,TRBJ2-1,ASSLESDEQF
-,TRBV6-5,TRBJ1-6,ASSYRLNNSPLH
TRBD1,TRBV7-2,TRBJ2-7,ASSSFSGGSYEQY
-,TRBV15,TRBJ1-2,ATSRDLRGDYGYT
-,TRBV7-2,TRBJ1-6,ASSQPLTSALH
-,TRBV5-5,TRBJ1-2,ASSFDSGYYGYT
-,TRBV5-1,TRBJ2-1,ASSLGGGSSSSYNEQF
TRBD1,TRBV19,TRBJ1-5,ASSIRGLNEPQH
-,TRBV30,TRBJ2-1,AWSMGGEQF
-,TRBV28,TRBJ2-7,ASRPLGSEGYEQY
-,TRBV27,TRBJ2-3,ASASTDTQY
-,TRBV6-2/TRBV6-3,TRBJ2-5,ASSWGTQETQY
-,TRBV5-1,TRBJ1-4,ASSLTGRNEKLF
TRBD2,TRBV5-1,TRBJ2-1,ASSLEGLGLVNEQF
TRBD1,TRBV5-1,TRBJ2-7,ASSGRTGGVGYEQY
-,TRBV28,TRBJ1-6,ASTTNSPLH
-,TRBV18,TRBJ2-7,ASSPFGVVEQY
TRBD2,TRBV20-1,TRBJ2-1,SASAPRGLAGALGNEQF
-,TRBV9,-,ASSVGGSYNEQY
-,TRBV20-1,TRBJ1-5,SARDINSGGQPQH
-,TRBV24-1,TRBJ2-5,ATKHLLTISGTALRTQY
TRBD1,TRBV5-1,TRBJ2-3,ASSRDSGTDTQY
-,TRBV10-3,TRBJ2-7,AISGGHFLEQY
TRBD1,TRBV25-1,TRBJ1-1,ATARTGLLTEAF
-,TRBV27,TRBJ1-1,ASTSNTEAF
TRBD1,TRBV3-1,TRBJ1-1,ASRPGQGTAF
TRBD2,TRBV28,TRBJ2-3,ASSSPTGTSGELPDTQY
-,TRBV27,TRBJ2-1,VSSPDYSSYNEQF
TRBD2,TRBV20-1,TRBJ2-5,SANPGLAGNYETQY
-,TRBV7-2,TRBJ1-1,ASSFGGLSTEAF
-,TRBV27,TRBJ1-6,TSSLSWNSPLR
-,TRBV6-2/TRBV6-3,TRBJ2-3,ASTDGAKSADTQY
-,TRBV5-1,TRBJ2-7,ASSLERVYEQY
-,TRBV6-5,TRBJ1-5,ASSYSKRVNQPQH
TRBD1,TRBV20-1,TRBJ2-2,SARANLRDRAAGELF
-,TRBV20-1,TRBJ2-7,SARDSPPGLLISYEQY
-,TRBV2,TRBJ1-5,ASTRGGDQPQH
-,TRBV29-1,TRBJ1-1,SVERTQMNTEAF
-,TRBV7-2,TRBJ2-5,ASSPNQGAWETQY